This T cell receptor beta chain was sequenced in a study of human T cells and chemical hapten exposure (TCRdb year 2021). Background for the entire study: Libraries were combined into a pool for sequencing, and differences in TCR yield between samples came mainly from small differences in library volumes within the pool. This study followed changes in the peripheral blood TCR repertoire in vivo during primary and secondary sensitization of alopecia patients to the hapten diphenylcyclopropenone (DPC). Both TCR alpha and TCR beta chains were sequenced from each blood RNA sample. General study outcomes and caveats: Repeated subsampling changed both the strength of the expansion versus patch-test correlation and the threshold at which that correlation became significant. DPC sensitization did not change how many TCRs were above 1 in 1000 frequency, and no evidence was found of alterations in global repertoire structure.

Remarks on this clonotype: The clone's antigen remains unknown. The sample holds no much larger clone one base away, and base qualities are not on file.

Libraries were built with 5' RACE. The sequencer listed for this sample is Illumina MiSeq. During library preparation, unique molecular identifiers were attached to individual cDNA molecules so that TCRs could be counted quantitatively and reproducibly. The authors' analysis ran thus. A median of approximately 100,000 TCRs per sample was observed, with a range of about 20,000 to 750,000. The Decombinator software suite was used to annotate the V, J and CDR3 of the TCR reads. For PS versus PT1 abundance plots, all samples were subsampled to the same number of TCRs (28,000). Expanded TCRs were defined as absent before sensitization and observed at least eight times at the 2-week time point. TCRdb trimmed public reads at Q25 via fastp, called clones via MiXCR and kept in-frame beta chains. CDR3 protein sequences are deduplicated, and each keeps its most common genes and DNA. TCRdb, not the original authors, processed these V and J calls. The sample table holds fewer than 150,000 distinct CDR3 sequences, of which roughly 18% were seen once. The ten largest clones add up to approximately 3% of the sample.

Relative to germline, V is 4 bases shorter and J is 2 bases shorter, with 17 bases between their ends. CDR1 and CDR2, per the germline V gene, are SGHAT and FQNNGV. The CDR3 covers 16 residues, taking in both the cysteine and the phenylalanine. Only the CDR3 region is kept as DNA, spanning 48 bases read in frame from base 1. Total RNA was isolated from unfractionated whole blood collected in Tempus Blood RNA tubes. A handful of healthy volunteers acted as controls for TCR sequencing and had blood drawn at day 0, 2 weeks and 6 weeks. The chain is assembled from TRBV11-2 and TRBJ1-2; tentative D gene TRBD1, with 5 bases matching. This clonotype originated in a human donor in good health. For the CDR3, the sequence is CASSSPGAETNYGYTF. The bases are TGTGCCAGCAGCTCCCCTGGGGCGGAGACGAACTATGGCTACACCTTC.